Listed here is a single T cell receptor (beta chain). The CDR3 sequence is 14 residues long. The germline V gene encodes CDR1 MDHEN and CDR2 SYDVKM. V was shortened by 7 bases and J by 4 bases, with 15 bases between the two germline ends. The data derive from a study of T-cell reconstitution after alpha-beta-depleted transplantation in children. Unique molecular identifiers tagged the TCRbeta library. TCRdb re-analysed the PCR reads in MiXCR, keeping a single row per CDR3 protein. The sample carries 450,000 to 600,000 distinct CDR3 sequences, 30% to 35% recorded once. V gene TRBV28 combines with J gene TRBJ2-3; the D gene is possibly TRBD2 (5 bases). The receptor was derived from a human donor who donated a stem cell graft to a child with aplastic anemia. This specimen was PBMCs from the stem cell graft donor, taken from the stem cell graft. The CDR3 loop reads CASTTSGGPDTQYF. CDR3 nucleotide sequence: TGTGCCAGCACCACAAGCGGAGGCCCAGATACGCAGTATTTT.